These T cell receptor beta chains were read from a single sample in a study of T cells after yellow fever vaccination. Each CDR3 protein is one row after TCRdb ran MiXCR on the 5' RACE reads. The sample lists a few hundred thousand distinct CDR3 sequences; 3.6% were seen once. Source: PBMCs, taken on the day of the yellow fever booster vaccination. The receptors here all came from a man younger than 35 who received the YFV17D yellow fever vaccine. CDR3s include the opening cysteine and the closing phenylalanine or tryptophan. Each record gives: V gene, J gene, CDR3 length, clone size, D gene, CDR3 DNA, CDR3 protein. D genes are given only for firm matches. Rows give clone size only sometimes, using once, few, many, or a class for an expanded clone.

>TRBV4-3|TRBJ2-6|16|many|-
TGCGCCAGCAGCCAAGATCTTAGCTCTGGGGCCAACGTCCTGACTTTC
CASSQDLSSGANVLTF
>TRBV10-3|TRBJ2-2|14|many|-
TGTGCCATCAGCGGGACGGTGAACACCGGGGAGCTGTTTTTT
CAISGTVNTGELFF
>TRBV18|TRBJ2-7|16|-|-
TGTGCCAGCTCACCGCCCGGGACGGTGAAAACCTACGAGCAGTACTTC
CASSPPGTVKTYEQYF
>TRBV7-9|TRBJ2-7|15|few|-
TGTGCCAGCAGCTCGCCCTTTCGTCCCCCCTACGAGCAGTACTTC
CASSSPFRPPYEQYF
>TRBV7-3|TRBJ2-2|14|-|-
TGTGCCAGCAGATTGGCAGTGAACACCGGGGAGCTGTTTTTT
CASRLAVNTGELFF
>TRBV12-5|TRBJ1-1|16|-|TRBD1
TGTGCTAGTGGCCGTGACAGGGAGGGGTTGAACACTGAAGCTTTCTTT
CASGRDREGLNTEAFF
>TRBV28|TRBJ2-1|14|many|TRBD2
TGTGCCAGCGGATTAGCGGGGGGCTACAATGAGCAGTTCTTC
CASGLAGGYNEQFF
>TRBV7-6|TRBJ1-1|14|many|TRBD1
TGTGCCAGCAGCCCGACAGGGACGGGATCTGAAGCTTTCTTT
CASSPTGTGSEAFF
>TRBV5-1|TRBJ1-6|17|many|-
TGCGCCAGCAGCTTGGGTACAGGGACCCGGTTGAATTCACCCCTCCACTTT
CASSLGTGTRLNSPLHF
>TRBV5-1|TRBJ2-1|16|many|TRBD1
TGCGCCAGCAGCTTGGACTACAGGGGGCCTAACAATGAGCAGTTCTTC
CASSLDYRGPNNEQFF
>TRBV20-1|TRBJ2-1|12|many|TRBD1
TGCAGTGCTACAGGGACAGGGATTCAGCAGTTCTTC
CSATGTGIQQFF
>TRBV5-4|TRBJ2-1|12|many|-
TGTGCCAGCAGCTTGCTCGGACAAGTGGGGTTCTTC
CASSLLGQVGFF
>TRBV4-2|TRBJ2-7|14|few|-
TGTGCCAGCAGCCAAGATGTAGTCTCCTACGAGCAGTACTTC
CASSQDVVSYEQYF
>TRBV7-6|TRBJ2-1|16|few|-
TGTGCCAGCAGCTTAGGGGGGACCAGCTCCTACAATGAGCAGTTCTTC
CASSLGGTSSYNEQFF
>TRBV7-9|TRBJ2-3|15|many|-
TGTGCCAGCAGCCTGGGGATACGTTCCACAGATACGCAGTATTTT
CASSLGIRSTDTQYF
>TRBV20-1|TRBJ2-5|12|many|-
TGCAGTGCACAGGGCGGTGGTGGAACCCAGTACTTC
CSAQGGGGTQYF
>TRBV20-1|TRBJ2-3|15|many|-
TGCAGTGCTTCTTTAATTGAGGGTAGCACAGATACGCAGTATTTT
CSASLIEGSTDTQYF
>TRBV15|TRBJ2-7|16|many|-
TGTGCCACCAGCAGTAACCGGGGTTCCCAGACCTACGAGCAGTACTTC
CATSSNRGSQTYEQYF
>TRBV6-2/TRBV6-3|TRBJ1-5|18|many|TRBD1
TGTGCCAGCAGTTACTCGTCGGGGCAGGGGGAAAGCAATCAGCCCCAGCATTTT
CASSYSSGQGESNQPQHF
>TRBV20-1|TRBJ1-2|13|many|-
TGCAGTGCTAGAGACGCACAGGGACATGGCTACACCTTC
CSARDAQGHGYTF
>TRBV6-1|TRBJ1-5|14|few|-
TGTGCCAGCAAACAGGATTATAGCAATCAGCCCCAGCATTTT
CASKQDYSNQPQHF
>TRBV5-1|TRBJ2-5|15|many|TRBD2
TGCGCCAGCAACCCCGGACTAGCCATAACGGAGACCCAGTACTTC
CASNPGLAITETQYF
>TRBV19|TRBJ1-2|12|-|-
TGTGCCAGTAGTATGCGCCGGGATGGCTACACCTTC
CASSMRRDGYTF
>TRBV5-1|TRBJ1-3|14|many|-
TGCGCCAGCTCCTTCGGGATTCTTGGAAACACCATATATTTT
CASSFGILGNTIYF
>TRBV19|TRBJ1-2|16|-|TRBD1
TGTGCCAGTACTCTCCGGGACAGGGGGCGTAACTATGGCTACACCTTC
CASTLRDRGRNYGYTF
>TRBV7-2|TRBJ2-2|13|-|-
TGTGCCAGCAGCACCAGGACGTGGGGGGAGCTGTTTTTT
CASSTRTWGELFF